This TCR beta chain derives from a study of Ad26.COV2.S vaccination and SARS-CoV-2 variants. Study details: Ad26.COV2.S given intramuscularly, once or twice 56 days apart.

The data were produced by immunoSEQ multiplex PCR, yet TCRdb's version contains in-frame clones alone and is incomplete. The table includes 300,000 to 400,000 clones, around 83% detected once. The treatment was: over 15 received Ad26.COV2.S at low or high dose, single or two shots; about 5 received placebo; per-sample allocation not given. Collection of the samples took place on day 63 after the first injection of vaccine or placebo. Points from the study as a whole: Placebo and vaccine recipients had non-spike TCR breadth that was similar.

As regards this clone: Its matching antigen is unknown.

Germline CDR1 is LNHDA and CDR2 is SQIVND (reference sequence). This CDR3 is 14 amino acids long. Deletions cut 1 base from V and 3 bases from J, with 9 bases between. The chain joins TRBV19 to TRBJ1-2; D call uncertain. This clonotype originated in a person between 18 and 65 years old who received the Ad26.COV2.S COVID-19 vaccine or a placebo. Here the sequenced sample was peripheral blood, taken in a trial of Ad26.COV2.S vaccine versus placebo. The CDR3 coding sequence is TGTGCCAGTAGTATAGGCAGGTCTCACTATGGCTACACCTTC. Translation: CASSIGRSHYGYTF.